This T cell receptor (beta chain) was documented in a study of shared T cell receptors in the human thymus. Germline V gene lookup returns CDR1 SGDLS and CDR2 YYNGEE. The V end was cut by 0 bases, the J end by 1 base, with 11 bases between. This CDR3 is 16 amino acids long. Some clones are missing from TCRdb's copy, which holds only in-frame ones; the method was immunoSEQ multiplex PCR. The sample holds about 710,000 clones, 87% seen once. Another study also made use of these data, one on human thymus T cells. This second study says: The source of the thymus tissue was resections taken during corrective heart surgery. Biased V and J segment usage appeared in thymus and peripheral blood. Highly overlapping thymic repertoires in unrelated individuals were reported by related research.

This chain uses TRBV9 with TRBJ2-1; no definite D call. Source material: thymocytes. This receptor was taken from a boy in the first two years of life with a congenital heart defect. The CDR3 reads CASSVDPAPSYNEQFF. CDR3 nucleotide sequence: TGTGCCAGCAGCGTAGATCCAGCGCCTTCCTACAATGAGCAGTTCTTC.